What follows are 5 T cell receptor beta chains derived from one specimen sequenced in a study of T cell repertoires in cytomegalovirus infection. TCRdb analysed the reads with MiXCR anew, one entry per CDR3 protein. The sample has 680,000 or so distinct CDR3 sequences, 35% seen once. Sample: PBMCs. The origin of the receptors is a human donor in good health (CMV status not recorded). Some clones in this sample may be carry-over from other donors' samples.

The CDR3 sequence is CASSGGGDSPLHF. The CDR3 DNA follows: TGTGCCTCCTCAGGGGGCGGCGATTCACCCCTCCACTTT. The chain employs TRBV30 and TRBJ1-6, with 8 bases lining up with TRBD1. The CDR3 covers 13 residues. Germline V lookup: CDR1 GTSNPN, CDR2 SVGIG (reference sequence). Trimming removed 7 bases from V and 8 bases from J; junction bases left unmatched: 7. The full variable domain, completed using reference TRBV30 and TRBJ1-6, is SQTIHQWPATLVQPVGSPLSLECTVEGTSNPNLYWYRQAAGRGLQLLFYSVGIGQISSEVPQNLSASRPQDRQFILSSKKLLLSDSGFYLCASSGGGDSPLHFGNGTRLTVT.

This clonotype was counted only a few times. Here the CDR3 reads CASSPAEAYEQYF. CDR3 DNA: TGTGCCAGCAGTCCCGCGGAGGCCTACGAGCAGTACTTC. The gene calls are TRBV11-1 and TRBJ2-7, with TRBD2 as a possible D gene (5 bases). This CDR3 comprises 13 residues. CDR1 and CDR2 from the germline V gene are SGHAT and FQDESV (reference sequence). With 6 bases removed from V and 2 bases from J, the gap between germline ends came to 11 bases.

This clonotype occurred a few times. The V call is TRBV6-2 or TRBV6-3, the J call TRBJ1-1; TRBD1 aligns across 11 bases. J was trimmed by 7 bases and V by 8 bases; bases with no gene match: 18. Looked up from germline, CDR1 is MNHEY and CDR2 is SVGEGT. The CDR3 consists of 17 residues. The CDR3 coding sequence is TGTGCCAGCGGAATGGGACAGGGGGAAGGACTTTGGTTTGAAGCTTTCTTT. Amino acids: CASGMGQGEGLWFEAFF.

CDR3 DNA sequence: TGTGCCAGCAGTTCCCGAACAGGGGCCAACACCGGGGAGCTGTTTTTT. It translates to CASSSRTGANTGELFF. The chain has TRBV12-3 or TRBV12-4 and TRBJ2-2; 7 bases fit TRBD1. The CDR3 has 16 amino acids. Trimming removed 4 bases from V and 2 bases from J; junction bases left unmatched: 7.

The rearrangement uses TRBV24-1 and TRBJ1-2, with D perhaps matching TRBD1 (6 bases). Trimming took 4 bases from V and 6 from J, leaving 17 bases between them. CDR3 length: 15 residues. From germline, CDR1 is KGHDR and CDR2 SFDVKD. The chain's CDR3 is CATSEPGRGAHGYTF. In DNA form, the CDR3 reads TGTGCCACCAGTGAACCCGGACGGGGGGCTCATGGCTACACCTTC.